This TCR beta chain is drawn from a study of T cells after yellow fever vaccination. TCRdb analysed the 5' RACE reads with MiXCR anew, one entry per CDR3 protein. The sample yields under 300,000 distinct CDR3 sequences, around 13% seen once. CDR3 length: 14 amino acids. Germline V lookup: CDR1 MNHEY, CDR2 SMNVEV (reference sequence). The ends were cut back, 3 bases at V and 3 bases at J, with 10 bases in the middle. The chain is built from TRBV27 and TRBJ2-3, with D possibly called TRBD1 or TRBD2 (5 bases each). The TCR originated in a young man who received the YFV17D yellow fever vaccine. The sample consisted of CD4+ T cells sorted from PBMCs, taken 45 days after the yellow fever booster vaccination. Here the CDR3 DNA reads TGTGCCAGCAGTTTTTGGGGGTTGACAGATACGCAGTATTTT. This translates into CASSFWGLTDTQYF.